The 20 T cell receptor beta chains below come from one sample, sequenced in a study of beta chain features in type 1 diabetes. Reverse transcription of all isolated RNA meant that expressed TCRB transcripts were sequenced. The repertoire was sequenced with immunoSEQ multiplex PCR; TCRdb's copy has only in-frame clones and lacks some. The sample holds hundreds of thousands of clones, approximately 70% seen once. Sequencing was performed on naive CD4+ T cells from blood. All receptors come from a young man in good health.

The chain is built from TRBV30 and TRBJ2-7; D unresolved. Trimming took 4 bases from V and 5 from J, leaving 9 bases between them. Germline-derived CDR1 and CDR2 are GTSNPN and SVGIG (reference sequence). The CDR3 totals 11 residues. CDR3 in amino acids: CAWMLRDEQYF. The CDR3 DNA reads TGTGCCTGGATGCTTAGGGACGAGCAGTACTTC. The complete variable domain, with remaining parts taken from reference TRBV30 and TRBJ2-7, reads SQTIHQWPATLVQPVGSPLSLECTVEGTSNPNLYWYRQAAGRGLQLLFYSVGIGQISSEVPQNLSASRPQDRQFILSSKKLLLSDSGFYLCAWMLRDEQYFGPGTRLTVT.

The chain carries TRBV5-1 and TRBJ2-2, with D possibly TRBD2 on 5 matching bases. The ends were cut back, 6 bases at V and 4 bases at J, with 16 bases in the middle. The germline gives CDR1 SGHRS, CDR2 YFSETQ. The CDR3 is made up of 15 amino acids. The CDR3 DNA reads TGCGCCAGCACCCCAGGACCCGAGGGCACCGGGGAGCTGTTTTTT. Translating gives CASTPGPEGTGELFF.

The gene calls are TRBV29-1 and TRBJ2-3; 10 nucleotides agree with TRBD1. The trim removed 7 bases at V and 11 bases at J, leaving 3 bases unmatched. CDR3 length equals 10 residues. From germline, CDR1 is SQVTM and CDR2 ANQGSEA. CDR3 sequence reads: CSAGTGEQYF. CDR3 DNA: TGCAGCGCCGGGACAGGGGAGCAGTATTTT.

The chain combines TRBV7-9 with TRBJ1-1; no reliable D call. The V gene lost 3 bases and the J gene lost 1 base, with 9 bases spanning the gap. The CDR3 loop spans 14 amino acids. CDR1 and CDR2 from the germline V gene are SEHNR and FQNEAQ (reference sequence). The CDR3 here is CASSFWDRNTEAFF. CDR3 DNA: TGTGCCAGCAGCTTTTGGGATAGGAACACTGAAGCTTTCTTT.

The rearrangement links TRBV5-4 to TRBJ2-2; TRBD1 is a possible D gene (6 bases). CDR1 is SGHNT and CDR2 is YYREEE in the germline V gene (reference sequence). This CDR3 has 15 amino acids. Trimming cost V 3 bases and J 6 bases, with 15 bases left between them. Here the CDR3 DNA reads TGTGCCAGCAGCTCACAGGGAATAAACCCCGGGGAGCTGTTTTTT. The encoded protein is CASSSQGINPGELFF.

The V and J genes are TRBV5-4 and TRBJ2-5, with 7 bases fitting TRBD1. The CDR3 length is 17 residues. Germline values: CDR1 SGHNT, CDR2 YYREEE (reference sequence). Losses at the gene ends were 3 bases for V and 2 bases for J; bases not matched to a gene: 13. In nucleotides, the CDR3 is TGTGCCAGCAGCTCGACTACCGGGACAGAAATACAAGAGACCCAGTACTTC. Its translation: CASSSTTGTEIQETQYF.

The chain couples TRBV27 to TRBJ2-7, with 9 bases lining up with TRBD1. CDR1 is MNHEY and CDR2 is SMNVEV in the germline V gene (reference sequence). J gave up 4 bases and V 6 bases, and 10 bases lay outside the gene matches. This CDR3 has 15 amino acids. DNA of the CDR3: TGTGCCAGCAGCTTACAGGGGGCTAAGGAGTACGAGCAGTACTTC. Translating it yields CASSLQGAKEYEQYF.

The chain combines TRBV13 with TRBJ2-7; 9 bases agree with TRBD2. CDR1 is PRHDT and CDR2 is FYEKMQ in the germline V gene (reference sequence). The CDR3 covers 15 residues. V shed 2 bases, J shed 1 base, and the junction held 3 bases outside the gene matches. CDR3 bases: TGTGCCAGCAGCTTACCGACTAGCGGTTCCTACGAGCAGTACTTC. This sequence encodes CASSLPTSGSYEQYF.

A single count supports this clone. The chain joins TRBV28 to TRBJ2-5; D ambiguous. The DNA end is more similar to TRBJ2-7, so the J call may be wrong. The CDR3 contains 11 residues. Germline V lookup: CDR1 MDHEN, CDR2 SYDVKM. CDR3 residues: CASSSPYEQYF. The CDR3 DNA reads TGTGCCAGCAGCTCCCCCTACGAGCAGTACTTC.

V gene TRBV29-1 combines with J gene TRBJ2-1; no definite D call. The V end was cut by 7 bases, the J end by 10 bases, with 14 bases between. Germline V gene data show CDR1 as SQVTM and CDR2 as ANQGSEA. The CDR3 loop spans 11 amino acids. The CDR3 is CSAGPPGEQFF. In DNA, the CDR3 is TGCAGCGCCGGTCCCCCCGGCGAGCAGTTCTTC.

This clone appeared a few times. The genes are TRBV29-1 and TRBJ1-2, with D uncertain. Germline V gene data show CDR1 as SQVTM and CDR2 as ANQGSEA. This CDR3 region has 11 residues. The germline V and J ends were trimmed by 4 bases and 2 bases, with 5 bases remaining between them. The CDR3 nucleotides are TGCAGCGTTGGCAGGAACTATGGCTACACCTTC. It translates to CSVGRNYGYTF. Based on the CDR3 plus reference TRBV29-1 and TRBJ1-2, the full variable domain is SAVISQKPSRDICQRGTSLTIQCQVDSQVTMMFWYRQQPGQSLTLIATANQGSEATYESGFVIDKFPISRPNLTFSTLTVSNMSPEDSSIYLCSVGRNYGYTFGSGTRLTVV.

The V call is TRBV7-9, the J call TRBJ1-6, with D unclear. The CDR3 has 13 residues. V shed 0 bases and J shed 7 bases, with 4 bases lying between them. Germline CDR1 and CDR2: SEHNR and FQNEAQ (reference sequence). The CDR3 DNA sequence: TGTGCCAGCAGCTTAGCGTCGAATTCACCCCTCCACTTT. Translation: CASSLASNSPLHF. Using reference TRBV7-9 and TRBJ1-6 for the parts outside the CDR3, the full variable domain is DTGVSQNPRHKITKRGQNVTFRCDPISEHNRLYWYRQTLGQGPEFLTYFQNEAQLEKSRLLSDRFSAERPKGSFSTLEIQRTEQGDSAMYLCASSLASNSPLHFGNGTRLTVT.

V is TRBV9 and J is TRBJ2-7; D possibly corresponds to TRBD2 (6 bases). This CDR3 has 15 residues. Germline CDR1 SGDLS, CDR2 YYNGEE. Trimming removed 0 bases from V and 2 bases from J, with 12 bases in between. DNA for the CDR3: TGTGCCAGCAGCGTAGAAAGCGGGCCGACCTACGAGCAGTACTTC. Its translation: CASSVESGPTYEQYF.

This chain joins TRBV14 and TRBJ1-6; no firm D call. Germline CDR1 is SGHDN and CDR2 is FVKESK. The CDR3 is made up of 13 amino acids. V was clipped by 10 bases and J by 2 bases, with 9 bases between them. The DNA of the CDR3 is TGTGCCACCAAGTGGGCCTATAATTCACCCCTCCACTTT. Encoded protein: CATKWAYNSPLHF.

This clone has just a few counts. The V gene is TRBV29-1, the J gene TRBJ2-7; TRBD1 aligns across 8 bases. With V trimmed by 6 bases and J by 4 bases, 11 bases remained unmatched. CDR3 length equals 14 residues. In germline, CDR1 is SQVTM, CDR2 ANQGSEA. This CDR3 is CSVAIDRGKYEQYF. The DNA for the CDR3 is TGCAGCGTCGCCATCGACAGGGGAAAGTACGAGCAGTACTTC.

The CDR3 DNA is TGTGCCAGCAGCTCGACTAGCGGGAGAATCCATGAGCAGTTCTTC. Translating gives CASSSTSGRIHEQFF. The chain employs TRBV28 and TRBJ2-1; 12 bases line up with TRBD2. The CDR3 has 15 residues. V gave up 6 bases and J gave up 8 bases; unmatched junction bases: 8. The germline V gene encodes CDR1 MDHEN and CDR2 SYDVKM.

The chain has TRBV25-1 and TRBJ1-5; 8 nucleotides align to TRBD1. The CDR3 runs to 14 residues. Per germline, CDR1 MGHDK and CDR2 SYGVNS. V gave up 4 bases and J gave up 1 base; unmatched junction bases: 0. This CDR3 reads CASSGTGSNQPQHF. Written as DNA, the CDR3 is TGTGCCAGCAGTGGGACAGGGAGCAATCAGCCCCAGCATTTT.

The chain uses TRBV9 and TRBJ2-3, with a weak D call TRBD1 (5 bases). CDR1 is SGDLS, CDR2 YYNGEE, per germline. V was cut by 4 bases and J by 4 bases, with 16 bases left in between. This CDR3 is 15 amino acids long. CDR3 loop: CASSPLAGWADTQYF. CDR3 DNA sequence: TGTGCCAGCAGCCCCCTGGCAGGGTGGGCAGATACGCAGTATTTT.

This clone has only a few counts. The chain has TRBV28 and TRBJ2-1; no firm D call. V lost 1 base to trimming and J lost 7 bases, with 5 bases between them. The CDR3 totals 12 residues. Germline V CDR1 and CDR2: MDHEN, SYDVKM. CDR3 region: CASSLSWNEQFF. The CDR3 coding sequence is TGTGCCAGCAGTTTATCGTGGAATGAGCAGTTCTTC. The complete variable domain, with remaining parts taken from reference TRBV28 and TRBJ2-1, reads DVKVTQSSRYLVKRTGEKVFLECVQDMDHENMFWYRQDPGLGLRLIYFSYDVKMKEKGDIPEGYSVSREKKERFSLILESASTNQTSMYLCASSLSWNEQFFGPGTRLTVL.

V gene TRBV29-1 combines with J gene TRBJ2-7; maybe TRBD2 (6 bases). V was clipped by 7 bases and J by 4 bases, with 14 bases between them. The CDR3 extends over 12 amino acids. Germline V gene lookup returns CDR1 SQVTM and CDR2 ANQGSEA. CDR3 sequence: CSATSGGYEQYF. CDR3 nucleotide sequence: TGCAGCGCAACCTCCGGGGGTTACGAGCAGTACTTC.